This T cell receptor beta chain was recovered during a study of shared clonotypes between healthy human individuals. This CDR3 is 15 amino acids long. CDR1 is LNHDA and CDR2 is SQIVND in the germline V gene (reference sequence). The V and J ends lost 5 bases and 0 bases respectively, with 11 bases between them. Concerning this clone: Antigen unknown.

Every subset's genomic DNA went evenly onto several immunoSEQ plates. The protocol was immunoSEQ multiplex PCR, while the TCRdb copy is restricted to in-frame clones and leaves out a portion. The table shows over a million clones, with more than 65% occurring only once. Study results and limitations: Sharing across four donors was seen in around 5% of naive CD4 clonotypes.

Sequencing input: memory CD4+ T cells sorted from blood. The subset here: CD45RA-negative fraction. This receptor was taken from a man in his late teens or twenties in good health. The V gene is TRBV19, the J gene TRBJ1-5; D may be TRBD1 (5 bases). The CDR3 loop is CASSYRQNSNQPQHF. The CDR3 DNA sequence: TGTGCCAGTAGTTATCGACAGAATAGCAATCAGCCCCAGCATTTT.